This T cell receptor beta chain stems from a study of T-cell reconstitution after alpha-beta-depleted transplantation in children. Germline V lookup: CDR1 SGHAT, CDR2 FQNNGV. V was cut by 1 base and J by 6 bases, with 10 bases left in between. The CDR3 is 14 amino acids. The TCRbeta library incorporated unique molecular identifiers. Each CDR3 protein gets one entry after TCRdb re-called the PCR reads with MiXCR. This table holds around 600,000 distinct CDR3 sequences, about 10% found once. The sequence was collected from a human donor who donated a stem cell graft to a child with acute myeloid leukemia. The sequenced sample was PBMCs from the stem cell graft donor, obtained from the stem cell graft. The rearrangement uses TRBV11-2 and TRBJ2-1; tentatively, D is TRBD2 (5 bases). CDR3 in amino acids: CASSLVGNLNEQFF. Written as DNA, the CDR3 is TGTGCCAGCAGCTTAGTCGGGAACCTCAATGAGCAGTTCTTC.